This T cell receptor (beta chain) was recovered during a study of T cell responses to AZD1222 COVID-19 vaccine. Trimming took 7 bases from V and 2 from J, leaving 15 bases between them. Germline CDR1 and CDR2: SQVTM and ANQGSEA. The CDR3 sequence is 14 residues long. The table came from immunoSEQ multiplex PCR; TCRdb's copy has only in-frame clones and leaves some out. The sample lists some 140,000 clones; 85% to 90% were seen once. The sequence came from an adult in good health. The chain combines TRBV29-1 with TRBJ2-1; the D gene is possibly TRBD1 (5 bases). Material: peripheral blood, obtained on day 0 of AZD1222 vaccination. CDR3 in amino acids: CSAPGRSTYNEQFF. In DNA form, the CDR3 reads TGCAGCGCCCCAGGGCGGAGTACCTACAATGAGCAGTTCTTC.